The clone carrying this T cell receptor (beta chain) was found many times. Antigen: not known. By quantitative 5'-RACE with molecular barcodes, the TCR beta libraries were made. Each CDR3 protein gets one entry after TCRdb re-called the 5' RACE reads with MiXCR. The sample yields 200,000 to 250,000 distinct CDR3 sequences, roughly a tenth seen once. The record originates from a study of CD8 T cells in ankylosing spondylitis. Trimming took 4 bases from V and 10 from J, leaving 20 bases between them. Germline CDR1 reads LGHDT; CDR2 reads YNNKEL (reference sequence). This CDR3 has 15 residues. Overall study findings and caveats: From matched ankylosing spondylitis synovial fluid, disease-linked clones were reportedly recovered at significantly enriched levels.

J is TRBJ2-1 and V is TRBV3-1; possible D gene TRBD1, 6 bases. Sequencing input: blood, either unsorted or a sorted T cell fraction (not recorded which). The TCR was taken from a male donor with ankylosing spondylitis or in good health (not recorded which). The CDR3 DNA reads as TGTGCCAGCAGCCCTACAGGGTCCATATTCAAAGAGCAGTTCTTC. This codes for CASSPTGSIFKEQFF.